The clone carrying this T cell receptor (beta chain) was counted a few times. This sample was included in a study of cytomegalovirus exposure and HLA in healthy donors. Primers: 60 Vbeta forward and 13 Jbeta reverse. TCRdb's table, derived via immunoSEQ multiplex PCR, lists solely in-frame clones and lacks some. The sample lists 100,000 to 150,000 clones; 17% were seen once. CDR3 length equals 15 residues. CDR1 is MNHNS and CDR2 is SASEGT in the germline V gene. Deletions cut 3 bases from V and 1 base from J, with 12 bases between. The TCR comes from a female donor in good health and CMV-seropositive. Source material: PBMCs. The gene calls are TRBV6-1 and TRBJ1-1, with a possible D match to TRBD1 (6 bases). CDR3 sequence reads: CASSDRGEANTEAFF. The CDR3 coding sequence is TGTGCCAGCAGTGACAGGGGCGAGGCGAACACTGAAGCTTTCTTT.